This record looks at one T cell receptor (beta chain) sequence and its context. Its matching antigen is unknown. Sequencing was performed with immunoSEQ multiplex PCR; in TCRdb, only in-frame clones are kept and a portion is missing. The repertoire includes around 35,000 clones, 75% to 90% of them detected once, and approximately 1.2% sits in the top ten. The CDR3 loop spans 11 amino acids. The germline CDR1 and CDR2 sequences are GTSNPN and SVGIG (reference sequence). V lost 0 bases and J 6 bases, leaving 4 bases between the germline ends. The data stem from a study of T cells in narcolepsy. Overall study results and limits: Autoreactive clonotypes reportedly recurred in blood of same and different patients, not controls. Same-patient CSF and blood CD4+ T cell clonotypes included HCRT-specific and TRIB2-specific autoreactive ones.

The source of this sequence is a human donor with narcolepsy. This rearrangement joins TRBV30 to TRBJ2-3; unclear D gene. Sample: CD45RA- memory CD4+ T cells from PBMCs. As DNA, the CDR3 is TGTGCCTGGAGTGTGAGTGATACGCAGTATTTT. Protein product: CAWSVSDTQYF.